Listed below are T cell receptor beta chains from one sample, sequenced in a study of blood T cell repertoires in COVID-19. TCRdb's copy holds only in-frame clones and misses some; the assay was immunoSEQ multiplex PCR. The sample has about 220,000 clones, about 83% seen once; the top ten hold about 4.8%. Input material: PBMCs or T cells enriched from blood (not recorded which). The source of these receptors is a woman aged 45-65 years who had been exposed to COVID-19. Both conserved end residues are part of each CDR3. Fields, in order: CDR3 protein, CDR3 DNA, clone size, V gene, J gene, D gene. The D gene is left open where the match is weak. Some rows have no size entry. The others give once, few or many, or a class for an expanded clone.

CDR3 protein: CASTPKTEAFF; CDR3 DNA: TGTGCCAGCACCCCAAAAACTGAAGCTTTCTTT; clone size: -; V gene: TRBV12-3/TRBV12-4; J gene: TRBJ1-1; D gene: -
CDR3 protein: CASSIGTPPTEQYF; CDR3 DNA: TGCGCCAGCAGCATTGGGACTCCCCCGACCGAGCAGTACTTC; clone size: -; V gene: TRBV5-1; J gene: TRBJ2-7; D gene: -
CDR3 protein: CASSLDSYSGYTF; CDR3 DNA: TGTGCCAGCAGTTTAGACAGCTACTCTGGCTACACCTTC; clone size: -; V gene: TRBV28; J gene: TRBJ1-2; D gene: -
CDR3 protein: CASSATSTTGELFF; CDR3 DNA: TGTGCCAGCAGCGCCACTAGTACGACCGGGGAGCTGTTTTTT; clone size: few; V gene: TRBV6-4; J gene: TRBJ2-2; D gene: -
CDR3 protein: CSAGGDRGTFF; CDR3 DNA: TGCAGTGCGGGAGGGGACAGGGGTACTTTCTTT; clone size: once; V gene: TRBV20-1; J gene: TRBJ1-1; D gene: TRBD1
CDR3 protein: CASSQEPSGEVYNEQFF; CDR3 DNA: TGTGCCAGCAGCCAAGAGCCTAGCGGGGAAGTATACAATGAGCAGTTCTTC; clone size: -; V gene: TRBV4-2; J gene: TRBJ2-1; D gene: TRBD2
CDR3 protein: CASTIAGAGHTDTQYF; CDR3 DNA: TGCGCCAGCACAATCGCGGGAGCGGGCCACACAGATACGCAGTATTTT; clone size: -; V gene: TRBV5-1; J gene: TRBJ2-3; D gene: TRBD2
CDR3 protein: CASSQGGKRTGELFF; CDR3 DNA: TGTGCCAGCAGCCAAGGTGGCAAACGAACCGGGGAGCTGTTTTTT; clone size: -; V gene: TRBV3-1/TRBV3-2; J gene: TRBJ2-2; D gene: -
CDR3 protein: CASSLERETQYF; CDR3 DNA: TGTGCCAGCTCACTCGAGAGGGAGACCCAGTACTTC; clone size: -; V gene: TRBV18; J gene: TRBJ2-5; D gene: -
CDR3 protein: CASSNNANRGPGNTEAFF; CDR3 DNA: TGTGCCAGCAGCAATAACGCGAATAGGGGGCCCGGGAACACTGAAGCTTTCTTT; clone size: -; V gene: TRBV21-1; J gene: TRBJ1-1; D gene: -
CDR3 protein: CASSLGWGEGEQYF; CDR3 DNA: TGCGCCAGCAGCTTGGGTTGGGGAGAGGGCGAGCAGTACTTC; clone size: -; V gene: TRBV5-1; J gene: TRBJ2-7; D gene: -
CDR3 protein: CAISLTGGMNTEAFF; CDR3 DNA: TGTGCCATCAGTCTTACAGGAGGGATGAACACTGAAGCTTTCTTT; clone size: -; V gene: TRBV10-3; J gene: TRBJ1-1; D gene: -
CDR3 protein: CASRGARLPNEQFF; CDR3 DNA: TGTGCCAGCAGAGGGGCGAGGTTGCCCAATGAGCAGTTCTTC; clone size: -; V gene: TRBV21-1; J gene: TRBJ2-1; D gene: -
CDR3 protein: CASSIGTGNYGYTF; CDR3 DNA: TGTGCCAGTAGCATCGGGACAGGGAACTATGGCTACACCTTC; clone size: -; V gene: TRBV19; J gene: TRBJ1-2; D gene: TRBD1
CDR3 protein: CASSLGSGGPQETQYF; CDR3 DNA: TGTGCCAGCAGCTTAGGTAGCGGGGGGCCTCAAGAGACCCAGTACTTC; clone size: many; V gene: TRBV7-2; J gene: TRBJ2-5; D gene: TRBD2
CDR3 protein: CASSVDGRTGELFF; CDR3 DNA: TGTGCCAGCAGCGTAGACGGGAGGACCGGGGAGCTGTTTTTT; clone size: -; V gene: TRBV9; J gene: TRBJ2-2; D gene: TRBD2
CDR3 protein: CASGGVRGEYNEQFF; CDR3 DNA: TGCGCCAGCGGGGGGGTCCGGGGGGAATACAATGAGCAGTTCTTC; clone size: -; V gene: TRBV10-1; J gene: TRBJ2-1; D gene: TRBD2
CDR3 protein: CAWGGGQETQYF; CDR3 DNA: TGTGCCTGGGGCGGGGGGCAAGAGACCCAGTACTTC; clone size: -; V gene: TRBV30; J gene: TRBJ2-5; D gene: TRBD2
CDR3 protein: CSASEDGQSDEQYF; CDR3 DNA: TGCAGTGCTAGTGAGGACGGACAGAGCGACGAGCAGTACTTC; clone size: -; V gene: TRBV20-1; J gene: TRBJ2-7; D gene: -
CDR3 protein: CSVRAGSETQYF; CDR3 DNA: TGCAGCGTTAGAGCAGGGTCCGAGACCCAGTACTTC; clone size: -; V gene: TRBV29-1; J gene: TRBJ2-5; D gene: -
CDR3 protein: CASSQEAGGRSGELFF; CDR3 DNA: TGTGCCAGCAGCCAGGAAGCGGGGGGGCGGTCCGGGGAGCTGTTTTTT; clone size: -; V gene: TRBV4-2; J gene: TRBJ2-2; D gene: TRBD2
CDR3 protein: CASRPTGSVTGELFF; CDR3 DNA: TGTGCCAGCAGGCCTACAGGGTCTGTCACCGGGGAGCTGTTTTTT; clone size: -; V gene: TRBV7-2; J gene: TRBJ2-2; D gene: -
CDR3 protein: CASSLGPGQGTKLFF; CDR3 DNA: TGTGCCAGCAGCTTGGGTCCGGGACAGGGGACAAAACTGTTTTTT; clone size: -; V gene: TRBV5-8; J gene: TRBJ1-4; D gene: TRBD1
CDR3 protein: CAWSVPSGAQETQYF; CDR3 DNA: TGTGCCTGGAGTGTGCCTAGCGGGGCTCAAGAGACCCAGTACTTC; clone size: -; V gene: TRBV30; J gene: TRBJ2-5; D gene: TRBD2
CDR3 protein: CASSLTGGKETQYF; CDR3 DNA: TGTGCCAGCAGCTTGACGGGGGGGAAAGAGACCCAGTACTTC; clone size: -; V gene: TRBV5-4; J gene: TRBJ2-5; D gene: TRBD2
CDR3 protein: CASKQDNEQFF; CDR3 DNA: TGTGCCAGCAAACAGGACAATGAGCAGTTCTTC; clone size: -; V gene: TRBV21-1; J gene: TRBJ2-1; D gene: -
CDR3 protein: CASSIRGSSYEQYF; CDR3 DNA: TGTGCCAGTAGTATCCGGGGAAGCTCCTACGAGCAGTACTTC; clone size: -; V gene: TRBV19; J gene: TRBJ2-7; D gene: -
CDR3 protein: CAASPSGVWGNEQFF; CDR3 DNA: TGTGCCGCCTCCCCTAGCGGCGTTTGGGGGAATGAGCAGTTCTTC; clone size: -; V gene: TRBV28; J gene: TRBJ2-1; D gene: TRBD2
CDR3 protein: CASSQLAGATFVETQYF; CDR3 DNA: TGTGCCAGCAGTCAACTAGCGGGGGCGACCTTCGTCGAGACCCAGTACTTC; clone size: -; V gene: TRBV3-1/TRBV3-2; J gene: TRBJ2-5; D gene: TRBD2
CDR3 protein: CATGNRVPVGGYTF; CDR3 DNA: TGTGCCACGGGAAACAGGGTCCCTGTAGGTGGCTACACCTTC; clone size: once; V gene: TRBV6-5; J gene: TRBJ1-2; D gene: -
CDR3 protein: CASSPTGLAQNTGELFF; CDR3 DNA: TGTGCCAGCTCACCCACTGGACTAGCCCAGAACACCGGGGAGCTGTTTTTT; clone size: -; V gene: TRBV18; J gene: TRBJ2-2; D gene: TRBD2
CDR3 protein: CASGDGGIWDTQYF; CDR3 DNA: TGTGCCAGCGGGGACGGGGGGATTTGGGATACGCAGTATTTT; clone size: -; V gene: TRBV7-8; J gene: TRBJ2-3; D gene: TRBD2
CDR3 protein: CATSSNRDRDSGNTIYF; CDR3 DNA: TGTGCCACCAGCAGTAACCGAGACAGGGACTCTGGAAACACCATATATTTT; clone size: -; V gene: TRBV15; J gene: TRBJ1-3; D gene: TRBD1
CDR3 protein: CASSIGGLTTDTQYF; CDR3 DNA: TGTGCCAGTAGTATTGGTGGGCTAACCACAGATACGCAGTATTTT; clone size: -; V gene: TRBV19; J gene: TRBJ2-3; D gene: -
CDR3 protein: CASIQGGREAFF; CDR3 DNA: TGTGCCAGCATCCAGGGGGGAAGGGAAGCTTTCTTT; clone size: -; V gene: TRBV12-3/TRBV12-4; J gene: TRBJ1-1; D gene: TRBD1
CDR3 protein: CASSTGVSLGYTF; CDR3 DNA: TGTGCCAGCAGTACAGGGGTATCTTTAGGCTACACCTTC; clone size: -; V gene: TRBV6-6; J gene: TRBJ1-2; D gene: TRBD1
CDR3 protein: CASRTGNGQPQHF; CDR3 DNA: TGTGCCAGCAGGACAGGGAATGGTCAGCCCCAGCATTTT; clone size: -; V gene: TRBV12-3/TRBV12-4; J gene: TRBJ1-5; D gene: TRBD1
CDR3 protein: CASSLDSFPSGEQYF; CDR3 DNA: TGTGCCAGCAGCTTAGATAGCTTCCCTTCCGGGGAGCAGTACTTC; clone size: -; V gene: TRBV7-2; J gene: TRBJ2-7; D gene: -
CDR3 protein: CASSPLWVGAGNTIYF; CDR3 DNA: TGCGCCAGCAGCCCTCTCTGGGTGGGAGCTGGAAACACCATATATTTT; clone size: -; V gene: TRBV4-1; J gene: TRBJ1-3; D gene: -
CDR3 protein: CASRKGRGAEYF; CDR3 DNA: TGTGCCAGCAGAAAAGGGCGGGGGGCAGAGTATTTT; clone size: -; V gene: TRBV21-1; J gene: TRBJ2-3; D gene: -
CDR3 protein: CAISESSGVQPQHF; CDR3 DNA: TGTGCCATCAGTGAGTCGTCAGGCGTTCAGCCCCAGCATTTT; clone size: few; V gene: TRBV10-3; J gene: TRBJ1-5; D gene: -